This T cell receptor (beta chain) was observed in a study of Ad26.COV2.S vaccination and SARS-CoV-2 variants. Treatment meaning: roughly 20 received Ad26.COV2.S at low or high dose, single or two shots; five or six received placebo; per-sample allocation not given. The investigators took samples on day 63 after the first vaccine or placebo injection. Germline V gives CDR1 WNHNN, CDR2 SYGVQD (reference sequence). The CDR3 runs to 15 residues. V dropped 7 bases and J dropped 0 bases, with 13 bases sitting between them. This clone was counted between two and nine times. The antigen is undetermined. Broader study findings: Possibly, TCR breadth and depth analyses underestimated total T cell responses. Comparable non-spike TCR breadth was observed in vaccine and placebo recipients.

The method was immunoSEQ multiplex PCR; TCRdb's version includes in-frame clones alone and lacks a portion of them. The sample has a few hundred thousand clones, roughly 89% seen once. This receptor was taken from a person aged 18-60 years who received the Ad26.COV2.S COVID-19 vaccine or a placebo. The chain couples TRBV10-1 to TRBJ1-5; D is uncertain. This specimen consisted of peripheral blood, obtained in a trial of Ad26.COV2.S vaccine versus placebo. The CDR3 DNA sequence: TGCGCCAGCATCGTTCGGTTCTATAGCAATCAGCCCCAGCATTTT. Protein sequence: CASIVRFYSNQPQHF.